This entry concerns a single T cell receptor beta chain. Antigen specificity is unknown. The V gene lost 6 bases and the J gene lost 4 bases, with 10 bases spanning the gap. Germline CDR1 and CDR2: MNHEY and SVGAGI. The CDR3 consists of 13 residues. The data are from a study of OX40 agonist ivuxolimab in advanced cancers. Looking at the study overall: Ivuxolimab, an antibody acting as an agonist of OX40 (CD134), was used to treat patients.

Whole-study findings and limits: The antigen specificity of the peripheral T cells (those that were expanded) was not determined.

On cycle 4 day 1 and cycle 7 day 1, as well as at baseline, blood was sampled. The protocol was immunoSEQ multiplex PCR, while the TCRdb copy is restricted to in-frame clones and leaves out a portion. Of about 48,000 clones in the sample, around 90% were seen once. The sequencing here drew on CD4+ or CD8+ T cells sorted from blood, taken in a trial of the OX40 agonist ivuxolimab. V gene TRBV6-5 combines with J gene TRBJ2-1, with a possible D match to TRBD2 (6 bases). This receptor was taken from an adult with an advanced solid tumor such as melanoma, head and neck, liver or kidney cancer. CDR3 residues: CASRLGLYNEQFF. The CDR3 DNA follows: TGTGCCAGCAGGCTGGGACTTTACAATGAGCAGTTCTTC.